This T cell receptor (beta chain) was sequenced during a study of T-cell reconstitution after alpha-beta-depleted transplantation in children. Unique molecular identifiers were incorporated into the prepared TCRbeta library. TCRdb independently ran MiXCR on the PCR reads; one entry per CDR3 protein. The sample has around 800,000 distinct CDR3 sequences, less than 20% seen once. The CDR3 extends over 14 amino acids. CDR1 and CDR2 from the germline V gene are SGHRS and YFSETQ. Trimming took off 5 bases at V and 8 bases at J, with 17 bases between the two ends. Study-level results: Surviving recipient cells, namely T cells and thymic progenitors, were the source of high day-60 TCRbeta diversity in some patients. T-cell counts and diversity were attributed mostly to newly produced T cells one year after transplant. Reports say that about two months after transplant, the alpha-beta T cells came out of several hundred graft clones that had expanded.

As to this clonotype: Its target is not known.

The chain has TRBV5-1 and TRBJ2-4, with D tentatively TRBD1 (6 bases). This TCR was recovered from a male patient aged 5 to 17 who had a stem cell transplant for acute lymphoblastic leukemia, so the T cells may come from the graft donor. The sample consisted of PBMCs, mostly from graft donor cells, taken 360 days after TCRalphabeta/CD19-depleted stem cell transplant. CDR3 sequence: CASRLDRLGDIQYF. CDR3 DNA sequence: TGCGCCAGCAGGCTCGACAGGTTGGGGGACATTCAGTACTTC.